These T cell receptor beta chains were read from a single sample in a study of beta chain features in type 1 diabetes. TCRdb keeps only in-frame clones here, not all; method: immunoSEQ multiplex PCR. The data hold roughly 300,000 clones, with under 8.5% observed a single time. What was sequenced was central memory CD4+ T cells from blood. The receptors shown here come from a woman aged 18-30 years in good health. The CDR3 runs from the conserved cysteine through the conserved F or W.

j_call: TRBJ1-2
v_call: TRBV14
cdr3_aa: CASSEGTYGYTF

j_call: TRBJ2-3
v_call: TRBV5-6
cdr3_aa: CASSLAGSAGSTDTQYF

j_call: TRBJ2-5
v_call: TRBV20-1
cdr3_aa: CSASDRETQYF

j_call: TRBJ2-1
v_call: TRBV18
cdr3_aa: CASSSNRNNEQFF

j_call: TRBJ2-7
v_call: TRBV11-2
cdr3_aa: CASSLDYGGAGEQYF

j_call: TRBJ2-3
v_call: TRBV12-5
cdr3_aa: CASGTGTGGSTDTQYF

j_call: TRBJ1-2
v_call: TRBV5-4
cdr3_aa: CASRYPGQDYGYTF

j_call: TRBJ2-1
v_call: TRBV5-6
cdr3_aa: CASKLAGVNEQFF

j_call: TRBJ2-1
v_call: TRBV7-9
cdr3_aa: CASSSRPGSYNEQFF

j_call: TRBJ2-5
v_call: TRBV5-1
cdr3_aa: CASSVSSGSFQETQYF

j_call: TRBJ2-7
v_call: TRBV5-1
cdr3_aa: CASSKRAGTYEQYF

j_call: TRBJ2-2
v_call: TRBV4-3
cdr3_aa: CASSQDLGRSTGELFF

j_call: TRBJ1-2
v_call: TRBV28
cdr3_aa: CASRSSSNYGYTF

j_call: TRBJ2-7
v_call: TRBV2
cdr3_aa: CASRAQGVSYEQYF

j_call: TRBJ2-5
v_call: TRBV2
cdr3_aa: CASTKVGSLGTQYF

j_call: TRBJ2-1
v_call: TRBV28
cdr3_aa: CASSGAGLSYNEQFF

j_call: TRBJ2-1
v_call: TRBV5-1
cdr3_aa: CASSLGGSTYNEQFF

j_call: TRBJ2-3
v_call: TRBV7-2
cdr3_aa: CASSLGKHTSTDTQYF

j_call: TRBJ1-2
v_call: TRBV28
cdr3_aa: CASSVGRGYTF

j_call: TRBJ1-1
v_call: TRBV6-6
cdr3_aa: CASSLETAYSEAFF

j_call: TRBJ1-5
v_call: TRBV28
cdr3_aa: CASRRTNQPQHF

j_call: TRBJ2-1
v_call: TRBV11-1
cdr3_aa: CASSSGEGQYEQFF

j_call: TRBJ2-3
v_call: TRBV9
cdr3_aa: CASSVQSQGGDTQYF

j_call: TRBJ2-1
v_call: TRBV28
cdr3_aa: CASSLPAGTADNEQFF

j_call: TRBJ2-3
v_call: TRBV9
cdr3_aa: CASSVETHLTDTQYF

j_call: TRBJ2-3
v_call: TRBV11-3
cdr3_aa: CASSSGSTTDTQYF

j_call: TRBJ2-5
v_call: TRBV11-2
cdr3_aa: CASSLELGGTQYF

j_call: TRBJ2-4
v_call: TRBV14
cdr3_aa: CASSHKNIQYF

j_call: TRBJ2-7
v_call: TRBV9
cdr3_aa: CASSVGLAGVTERANEQYF

j_call: TRBJ2-5
v_call: TRBV7-2
cdr3_aa: CASRITGIETQYF

j_call: TRBJ2-7
v_call: TRBV19
cdr3_aa: CATTPAGSSYEQYF

j_call: TRBJ2-1
v_call: TRBV7-9
cdr3_aa: CASSLDSTYNEQFF

j_call: TRBJ1-5
v_call: TRBV28
cdr3_aa: CASSPVRQPQHF

j_call: TRBJ2-1
v_call: TRBV5-1
cdr3_aa: CASSMDSSYNEQFF